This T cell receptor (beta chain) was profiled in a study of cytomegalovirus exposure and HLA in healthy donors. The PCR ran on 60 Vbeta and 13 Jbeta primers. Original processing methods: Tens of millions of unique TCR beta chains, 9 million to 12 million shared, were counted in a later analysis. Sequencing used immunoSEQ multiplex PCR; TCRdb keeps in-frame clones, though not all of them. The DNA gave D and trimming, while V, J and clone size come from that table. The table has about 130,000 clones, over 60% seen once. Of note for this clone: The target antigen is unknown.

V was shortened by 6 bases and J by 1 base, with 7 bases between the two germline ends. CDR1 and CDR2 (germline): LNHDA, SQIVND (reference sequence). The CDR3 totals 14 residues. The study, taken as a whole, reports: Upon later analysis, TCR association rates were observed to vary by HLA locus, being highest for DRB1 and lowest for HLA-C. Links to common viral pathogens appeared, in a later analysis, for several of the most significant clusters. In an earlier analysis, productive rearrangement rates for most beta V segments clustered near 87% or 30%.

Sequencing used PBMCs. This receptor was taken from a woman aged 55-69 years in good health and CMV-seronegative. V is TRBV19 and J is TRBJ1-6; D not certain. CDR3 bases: TGTGCCAGTAGGTGGAGTTCCTATAATTCACCCCTCCACTTT. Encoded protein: CASRWSSYNSPLHF.